One T cell receptor (beta chain) is described in this entry. The antigen is not known. The source of the sample is a study of T cell repertoires in cytomegalovirus infection. The CDR3 is 15 amino acids. Trimming removed 2 bases at V and 3 bases at J, with 10 bases between. TCRdb passed the reads through MiXCR, listing each CDR3 protein once. The repertoire holds hundreds of thousands of distinct CDR3 sequences, with about 30% as singletons. V usage is TRBV12-3 or TRBV12-4 and J usage is TRBJ2-2, with D hard to call. The specimen comprised cultured PBMCs, sampled from culture after CMV antigen stimulation. The receptor comes from a human donor in good health (CMV status not recorded). Some clones in this sample may be carry-over from other donors' samples. The CDR3 DNA follows: TGTGCCAGCAGTTTAAACATACCCGACACCGGGGAGCTGTTTTTT. Residues: CASSLNIPDTGELFF.